Listed below are T cell receptor beta chains from one sample, sequenced in a study of cytomegalovirus exposure and HLA in healthy donors. Some clones are missing from TCRdb's copy, which holds only in-frame ones; the method was immunoSEQ multiplex PCR. The sample yields more than 150,000 clones, around 84% seen once. The sequenced sample consisted of PBMCs. All receptors come from a girl aged 2-10 years in good health and CMV-seropositive. The CDR3 runs from the conserved cysteine through the conserved F or W. A D gene is named only where the DNA matches it firmly. Expanded clones get a size class; other rows say once, few or many, or leave the size out.

>TRBJ2-7|-|TRBD1|TRBV10-1
CASSDGTGAPYEQYF
TGCGCCAGCAGTGACGGGACAGGGGCGCCCTACGAGCAGTACTTC
>TRBJ1-5|-|-|TRBV5-5
CASSFYPTYSNQPQHF
TGTGCCAGCAGCTTTTACCCAACCTATAGCAATCAGCCCCAGCATTTT
>TRBJ2-3|-|TRBD2|TRBV15
CATSRLAGADTQYF
TGTGCCACCAGCAGACTAGCGGGTGCAGATACGCAGTATTTT
>TRBJ2-7|-|-|TRBV30
CAWSVGGTAAYEQYF
TGTGCCTGGAGTGTCGGCGGGACGGCAGCCTACGAGCAGTACTTC
>TRBJ1-3|-|-|TRBV11-3
CASSPIGGYGNTIYF
TGTGCCAGCAGCCCAATCGGCGGCTATGGAAACACCATATATTTT
>TRBJ2-3|once|TRBD1|TRBV11-1
CASGDGQGGTDTQYF
TGTGCCAGCGGGGATGGACAGGGCGGCACAGATACGCAGTATTTT
>TRBJ2-3|-|TRBD2|TRBV11-3
CASSLEGLAGGDTQYF
TGTGCCAGCAGCTTAGAAGGTCTAGCGGGAGGAGATACGCAGTATTTT
>TRBJ2-3|-|-|TRBV5-8
CASSLAVHTQYF
TGTGCCAGCAGCTTGGCCGTCCATACGCAGTATTTT
>TRBJ1-2|-|-|TRBV13
CASSLVPRNYGYTF
TGTGCCAGCAGCTTAGTACCGAGAAACTATGGCTACACCTTC
>TRBJ1-1|-|-|TRBV7-3
CASSLTPLLQVVNTEAFF
TGTGCCAGCAGCTTAACGCCCCTCTTACAAGTCGTCAACACTGAAGCTTTCTTT
>TRBJ2-2|-|-|TRBV10-3
CAISEQDPKAELGELFF
TGTGCCATCAGTGAGCAGGATCCTAAGGCTGAGCTCGGGGAGCTGTTTTTT
>TRBJ1-5|-|-|TRBV5-6
CASSFGQFNQPQHF
TGTGCCAGCAGCTTCGGACAGTTCAATCAGCCCCAGCATTTT
>TRBJ2-7|-|TRBD2|TRBV11-3
CASSITSGRGEQYF
TGTGCCAGCAGCATCACTAGCGGGAGGGGCGAGCAGTACTTC
>TRBJ1-6|-|-|TRBV18
CASSPSAGDNSPLHF
TGTGCCAGCTCACCATCGGCAGGGGATAATTCACCCCTCCACTTT
>TRBJ2-7|-|TRBD2|TRBV28
CASSWSPSGSRDEQYF
TGTGCCAGCAGTTGGTCCCCTAGCGGGAGTAGAGACGAGCAGTACTTC
>TRBJ1-1|-|-|TRBV14
CASSQVPRAEAFF
TGTGCCAGCAGCCAAGTACCCAGGGCTGAAGCTTTCTTT
>TRBJ1-1|-|-|TRBV5-1
CASSLSWASVMNTEAFF
TGCGCCAGCAGCTTGTCGTGGGCCAGTGTCATGAACACTGAAGCTTTCTTT
>TRBJ2-1|-|TRBD2|TRBV11-3
CASTNAGLAGGYNEQFF
TGTGCCAGCACCAACGCGGGACTAGCGGGAGGGTACAATGAGCAGTTCTTC
>TRBJ2-3|-|-|TRBV9
CASSVEAGIGGFRSTDTQYF
TGTGCCAGCAGCGTAGAAGCGGGGATAGGGGGTTTTCGGAGCACAGATACGCAGTATTTT
>TRBJ1-1|-|TRBD1|TRBV5-1
CASSIMDRRRTEAFF
TGCGCCAGCAGCATCATGGACAGGAGGAGAACTGAAGCTTTCTTT
>TRBJ1-1|-|TRBD1|TRBV5-6
CASSGGTGRANTEAFF
TGTGCCAGCAGCGGAGGGACAGGGAGAGCAAACACTGAAGCTTTCTTT
>TRBJ2-7|-|TRBD1|TRBV6-1
CASSFDRGLGEQYF
TGTGCCAGCAGTTTTGACAGGGGGCTGGGTGAGCAGTACTTC
>TRBJ2-7|-|TRBD1|TRBV28
CASSLTGGHEQYF
TGTGCCAGCTCCCTCACAGGGGGCCACGAGCAGTACTTC
>TRBJ2-1|-|-|TRBV6-1
CASSVRSYNEQFF
TGTGCCAGCAGCGTGAGATCGTACAATGAGCAGTTCTTC
>TRBJ1-1|few|-|TRBV10-2
CASSDTGATKAFF
TGCGCCAGCAGTGACACAGGAGCCACTAAAGCTTTCTTT
>TRBJ2-1|few|-|TRBV6-5
CATTLEDEQFF
TGTGCCACCACACTGGAGGATGAGCAGTTCTTC
>TRBJ1-2|once|TRBD1|TRBV9
CASSSAGQTNYGYTF
TGTGCCAGCAGCTCGGCGGGACAGACGAACTATGGCTACACCTTC